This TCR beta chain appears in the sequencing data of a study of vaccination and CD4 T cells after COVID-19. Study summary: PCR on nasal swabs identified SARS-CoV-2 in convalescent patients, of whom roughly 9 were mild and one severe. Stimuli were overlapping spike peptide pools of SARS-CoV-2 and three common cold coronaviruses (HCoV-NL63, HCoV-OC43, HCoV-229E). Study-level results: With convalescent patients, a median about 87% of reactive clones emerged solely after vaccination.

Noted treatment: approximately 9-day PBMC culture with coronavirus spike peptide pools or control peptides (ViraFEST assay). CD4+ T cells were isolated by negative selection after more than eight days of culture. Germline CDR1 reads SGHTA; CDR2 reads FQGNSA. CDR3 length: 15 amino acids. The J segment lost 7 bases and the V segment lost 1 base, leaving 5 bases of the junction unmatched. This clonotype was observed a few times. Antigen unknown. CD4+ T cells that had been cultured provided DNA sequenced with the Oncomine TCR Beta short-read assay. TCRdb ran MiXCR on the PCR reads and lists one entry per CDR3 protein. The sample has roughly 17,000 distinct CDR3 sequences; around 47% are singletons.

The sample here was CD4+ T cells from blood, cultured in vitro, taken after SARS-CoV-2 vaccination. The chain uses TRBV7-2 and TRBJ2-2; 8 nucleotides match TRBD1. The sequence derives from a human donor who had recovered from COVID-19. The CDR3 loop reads CASSLVSGGHGELFF. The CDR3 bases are TGTGCCAGCAGCTTAGTATCAGGGGGCCACGGGGAGCTGTTTTTT.